The TCR beta chain under discussion was sequenced for a study of identical twins (dated by TCRdb to 2016 to 2017). For the study in its entirety: To test whether fetal clonotypes persist, this study deep-sequenced TCR alpha and beta repertoires from monozygotic twins, from unrelated adults of various ages, and from cord blood. Replicate twin experiments were performed at different times using different library preparation protocols to rule out contamination. Beyond this particular receptor, the publication reports: Conclusions relied on cross-sectional statistical analysis, since the same donors could not be followed over many years. In monozygotic twins, recombination models systematically underestimated out-of-frame TCR alpha sharing, but the models matched the sharing seen between unrelated individuals. Invariant T cells such as MAIT and iNKT could partly confound zero-insertion analyses, although diverse VJ usage argued against such confounding for most clonotypes. Compared with coincidental sharing between unrelated individuals, an excess of low generation-probability sequences was observed among out-of-frame TCR alpha sequences shared between twins. Abundant cord blood beta clonotypes had fewer insertions, young adult naive repertoires showed a similar but weaker trend, and memory repertoires showed no such trend. In beta out-of-frame sequences, excess twin sharing was weaker, because having fewer shared sequences lowered the signal-to-noise ratio.

Concerning this clonotype itself: Its recognized antigen is unknown. No much larger clone exists at a distance of one base, and base qualities are not known.

All donors were healthy Caucasians. The twin cohort comprised three pairs of female monozygotic twins, all aged about 18 to 30 years. Peripheral blood mononuclear cells were used as the source from which RNA for TCR libraries was isolated. Libraries were made using 5' RACE. Sequencing instrument: Illumina HiSeq 2000. Template switching introduced a universal primer binding site; the final cDNA contained a unique molecular identifier, enabling accurate counting of TCR cDNA molecules. First-strand cDNA for TCR alpha and beta chains was synthesized from specific primers in the conserved constant-segment region. To control for contamination, each cDNA library was double barcoded with a SMART-Mk sample barcode plus Illumina barcodes. TruSeq adapter sequences, together with Illumina sample barcodes, were added in two successive PCR steps. The TCR alpha and beta cDNA libraries were sequenced on the Illumina HiSeq platform using custom primers. Regarding the original processing steps: MiGEC was used to process raw reads and extract unique molecular identifiers, and MiXCR was used to find CDR3 positions. For each individual, recombination models were inferred using an EM algorithm with the repgenHMM and IGoR tools. The analysis of shared clonotypes was done with the tcR package in R, with sharing normalized by the product of cloneset sizes. To study raw recombination free of thymic and clonal selection effects, out-of-frame nonproductive sequences were analyzed. TCRdb ran its own pipeline on the public reads, namely fastp trimming at Q25 and MiXCR clone calling, and kept in-frame beta chains. Rows with a matching CDR3 protein are joined into one entry that keeps the most common DNA and genes. V and J calls and clone size were set by TCRdb, not the authors. This sample is represented by hundreds of thousands of distinct CDR3 sequences; 9% to 15% of them were singletons. The ten biggest clones cover around 1.6% of the sample.

The data also belong to a second study, concerning yellow fever vaccine responses in identical twins. The second study also describes: According to the authors, the vaccine-induced T cell response in identical twins seemed to be partly convergent and partly specific to each individual. The study precisely tracked vaccine-responding T cell clones in identical twins.

The sequenced sample consisted of PBMCs. The sequence was obtained from a woman between 18 and 29 years old in good health.

Here is the DNA: TGCAGTGCTAGAGAGGCTAGCGGGGGTAATGAGCAGTTCTTC. It codes for CSAREASGGNEQFF. The receptor chain draws on TRBV20-1 and TRBJ2-1, and 10 bases in between align with TRBD2. The CDR3 holds 14 amino acids from the cysteine to the phenylalanine. Solely the CDR3 DNA is kept, with 42 bases framed from the first base. At the junction V is shortened by 0 bases and J by 7 bases; bases outside the gene matches: 3. CDR1 and CDR2 are read off the germline V gene (reference sequence) as DFQATT and SNEGSKA.